This record looks at one T cell receptor beta chain sequence and its context. The antigen remains undetermined. Clones were sequenced by immunoSEQ multiplex PCR, and TCRdb holds only the in-frame ones, with some missing. The table shows 100,000 to 150,000 clones, with about nine tenths occurring only once. This sample was included in a study of T cell responses to AZD1222 COVID-19 vaccine. Study-wide points: The donor cohort was predominantly white British with a female majority, and clonal diversity may have been underestimated. Seropositivity was recorded at baseline in only 5 or 6 AZD1222 recipients.

Deletions cut 1 base from V and 3 bases from J, with 15 bases between. The CDR3 sequence is 16 residues long. Germline CDR1 SQVTM, CDR2 ANQGSEA. The chain couples TRBV29-1 to TRBJ2-2; D may correspond to TRBD1 or TRBD2 (7 bases each). The sequencing here drew on peripheral blood, taken 28 days after the second AZD1222 dose. This clonotype was sampled from an adult who received the AZD1222 COVID-19 vaccine. The DNA of the CDR3 is TGCAGCGTTGAAGGGGTCCCAGGGGGGGACACCGGGGAGCTGTTTTTT. It codes for CSVEGVPGGDTGELFF.